Presented here are 18 T cell receptor beta chains from one specimen sequenced in a study of patients and donors after allogeneic stem cell transplantation. A single record per CDR3 protein comes from TCRdb applying MiXCR to the RT-PCR reads. This table has about 150,000 distinct CDR3 sequences, approximately 24% appearing once. Sequencing was done on a sample of blood, either unsorted or a sorted T cell fraction (not recorded which). Receptor source: a human donor who was either an allogeneic HSCT recipient or a stem cell or donor lymphocyte infusion donor (not recorded which). It is not recorded whose cells these are; they may come from a transplant donor.

V and J are TRBV29-1 and TRBJ1-1; D possibly corresponds to TRBD1 (5 bases). CDR1 and CDR2 from the germline V gene are SQVTM and ANQGSEA. Between the trimmed V and J ends, which lost 5 bases and 3 bases, there was a span of 10 bases. The CDR3 length is 12 residues. DNA for the CDR3: TGCAGCGTTCCAGGGTTGGACACTGAAGCTTTCTTT. Its translation is CSVPGLDTEAFF.

The V and J genes are TRBV13 and TRBJ2-3; 9 bases fit TRBD1. The CDR3 is made up of 15 amino acids. Germline CDR1 is PRHDT and CDR2 is FYEKMQ (reference sequence). Germline trimming cut 5 bases from V and 6 bases from J; bases unmatched to any gene: 9. Here the CDR3 reads CASSRTGALRDTQYF. The CDR3 DNA follows: TGTGCCAGCAGCAGGACAGGGGCCTTAAGGGATACGCAGTATTTT. Supplemented by reference TRBV13 and TRBJ2-3, the full variable domain reads AAGVIQSPRHLIKEKRETATLKCYPIPRHDTVYWYQQGPGQDPQFLISFYEKMQSDKGSIPDRFSAQQFSDYHSELNMSSLELGDSALYFCASSRTGALRDTQYFGPGTRLTVL.

This clonotype was seen only a few times. The rearrangement joins TRBV27 to TRBJ1-1; TRBD1 agrees at 7 bases. Trimming cost V 5 bases and J 0 bases; bases outside gene matches: 9. This CDR3 comprises 16 residues. Germline CDR1 MNHEY, CDR2 SMNVEV (reference sequence). CDR3 nucleotides: TGTGCCAGCAGTCCCGGGACAGTCTTAATGAACACTGAAGCTTTCTTT. This translates into CASSPGTVLMNTEAFF.

The chain has TRBV21-1 and TRBJ2-7; the table's D gene call, TRBD1, was not cross checked with the DNA. TRBV21-1 counts as a pseudogene. This CDR3 spans 13 amino acids. The CDR3 nucleotides are TGTGCCAGCAGTCGGGACACCTCATACGAGCAGTACTTC. Protein product: CASSRDTSYEQYF.

The rearrangement links TRBV20-1 to TRBJ1-1; D remains unclear. V shed 3 bases and J shed 6 bases, with 5 bases lying between them. CDR3 length equals 10 residues. The germline gives CDR1 DFQATT, CDR2 SNEGSKA (reference sequence). In DNA, the CDR3 is TGCAGTGCTAGTTTCGCTGAAGCTTTCTTT. This sequence encodes CSASFAEAFF.

There are a few counts of this clonotype. The CDR3 DNA is TGTGCCAGCAGTTTGTGGCAGGGACTAGGAAACACCATATATTTT. This gives the protein CASSLWQGLGNTIYF. This chain joins TRBV12-3 or TRBV12-4 and TRBJ1-3; D possibly corresponds to TRBD1 (5 bases). This CDR3 has 15 residues. With 3 bases removed from V and 4 bases from J, the gap between germline ends came to 13 bases.

Remarks on this clonotype: A much larger clone lies a single base off, so this may be a read error. The rearrangement joins TRBV7-2 to TRBJ2-3; TRBD2 is a possible D gene (6 bases). The CDR3 length is 14 residues. CDR1 SGHTA and CDR2 FQGNSA come from the germline V gene. V lost 6 bases and J 1 base, leaving 11 bases between the germline ends. The CDR3 DNA sequence: TGTGCCAGCAGTCCCGGGACTCGCACAGATACGCAGTATTTT. The encoded protein is CASSPGTRTDTQYF. Supplemented by reference TRBV7-2 and TRBJ2-3, the full variable domain reads GAGVSQSPSNKVTEKGKDVELRCDPISGHTALYWYRQSLGQGLEFLIYFQGNSAPDKSGLPSDRFSAERTGGSVSTLTIQRTQQEDSAVYLCASSPGTRTDTQYFGPGTRLTVL.

This clonotype has ten or more counts. The chain employs TRBV29-1 and TRBJ2-7; D possibly corresponds to TRBD1 (5 bases). The ends were cut back, 4 bases at V and 2 bases at J, with 6 bases in the middle. The CDR3 is made up of 11 amino acids. Germline V CDR1 and CDR2: SQVTM, ANQGSEA. The CDR3 spells CSVGGPYEQYF. The CDR3 bases are TGCAGCGTTGGGGGCCCCTACGAGCAGTACTTC.

This clonotype came up a few times. V is TRBV2 and J is TRBJ2-6; D unclear. Trimming cost V 4 bases and J 0 bases, with 13 bases left between them. The germline CDR1 and CDR2 sequences are SNHLY and FYNNEI. The CDR3 is 17 residues long. The CDR3 coding sequence is TGTGCCAGCAGTGTATATCGGCCAAACTCTGGGGCCAACGTCCTGACTTTC. It specifies CASSVYRPNSGANVLTF.

This clonotype was observed a handful of times. This rearrangement joins TRBV6-5 to TRBJ2-7; D unclear. This CDR3 region has 14 residues. CDR1 and CDR2 from the germline V gene are MNHEY and SVGAGI. Trimming pared 0 bases from V and 1 base from J, leaving 7 bases between. Here the CDR3 DNA reads TGTGCCAGCAGTTACTCTGGCTTATCCTACGAGCAGTACTTC. Residues: CASSYSGLSYEQYF.

This chain uses TRBV20-1 with TRBJ2-7, with TRBD2 identical over 8 bases. The CDR3 runs to 14 residues. CDR1 and CDR2 (germline): DFQATT, SNEGSKA (reference sequence). V shed 5 bases and J 2 bases; nucleotides not matched to a gene: 8. For the CDR3, the DNA is TGCAGTGCTTCCAGCGGGAGTACCCCCTACGAGCAGTACTTC. It yields the protein CSASSGSTPYEQYF.

The sample holds a few counts of this clonotype. The chain is built from TRBV15 and TRBJ2-3; 8 bases match TRBD1. Germline values: CDR1 LNHNV, CDR2 YYDKDF (reference sequence). The CDR3 contains 16 residues. Germline trimming cut 5 bases from V and 4 bases from J; bases unmatched to any gene: 11. The CDR3, as DNA: TGTGCCACCAGCCCCTCGGACAGGGTTTTATCAGATACGCAGTATTTT. As protein: CATSPSDRVLSDTQYF.

CDR3 in DNA: TGCAGCGTTGCGAGGACTAATACCTACGAGCAGTACTTC. Translated, it gives CSVARTNTYEQYF. The chain is built from TRBV29-1 and TRBJ2-7, with D possibly TRBD2 on 6 matching bases. The CDR3 is 13 amino acids. Germline-derived CDR1 and CDR2 are SQVTM and ANQGSEA. The V and J ends lost 4 bases and 2 bases respectively, with 12 bases between them.

This clonotype was found a few times. The rearrangement links TRBV12-3 or TRBV12-4 to TRBJ2-1, with 7 bases identical to TRBD2. CDR3 length equals 14 residues. V dropped 7 bases and J dropped 4; count of bases not matched to a gene: 7. The CDR3 DNA sequence: TGTGCCAGCATTTCCGGGACTACTTACAATGAGCAGTTCTTC. This sequence encodes CASISGTTYNEQFF.

This clonotype was recorded a few times. The chain joins TRBV7-9 to TRBJ2-5, with TRBD2 as a possible D gene (5 bases). Trimming shortened V by 5 bases and J by 3 bases, and 10 bases separated the two germline ends. Germline V gene data show CDR1 as SEHNR and CDR2 as FQNEAQ (reference sequence). This CDR3 region has 13 residues. CDR3 in amino acids: CASSLGGEETQYF. The CDR3 nucleotides are TGTGCCAGCAGCCTAGGAGGTGAAGAGACCCAGTACTTC.

This clonotype was seen at least ten times. This rearrangement joins TRBV2 to TRBJ1-5; D call uncertain. The CDR3 loop spans 14 amino acids. Germline CDR1 SNHLY, CDR2 FYNNEI. Trimming removed 3 bases at V and 6 bases at J, with 12 bases between. CDR3 region: CASSDTGLVQPQHF. CDR3 DNA: TGTGCCAGCAGTGATACCGGTTTGGTTCAGCCCCAGCATTTT.

The chain couples TRBV7-9 to TRBJ2-7; 8 bases are a match to TRBD2. The germline gives CDR1 SEHNR, CDR2 FQNEAQ (reference sequence). This CDR3 contains 15 residues. The V gene end was trimmed by 6 bases and the J gene end by 1 base; junction bases not matched to a gene: 8. The CDR3 DNA follows: TGTGCCAGCAGTTTGAGCGGGAGTACTTCCTACGAGCAGTACTTC. It is translated as CASSLSGSTSYEQYF.

This clonotype was observed a handful of times. The chain employs TRBV29-1 and TRBJ1-2; 7 positions match TRBD1. Germline trimming cut 7 bases from V and 4 bases from J; bases unmatched to any gene: 9. Germline assignment: CDR1 SQVTM and CDR2 ANQGSEA. The CDR3 has 13 amino acids. For the CDR3, the DNA is TGCAGCGCCGGAGACAGGGACGGCTATGGCTACACCTTC. Its translation: CSAGDRDGYGYTF.